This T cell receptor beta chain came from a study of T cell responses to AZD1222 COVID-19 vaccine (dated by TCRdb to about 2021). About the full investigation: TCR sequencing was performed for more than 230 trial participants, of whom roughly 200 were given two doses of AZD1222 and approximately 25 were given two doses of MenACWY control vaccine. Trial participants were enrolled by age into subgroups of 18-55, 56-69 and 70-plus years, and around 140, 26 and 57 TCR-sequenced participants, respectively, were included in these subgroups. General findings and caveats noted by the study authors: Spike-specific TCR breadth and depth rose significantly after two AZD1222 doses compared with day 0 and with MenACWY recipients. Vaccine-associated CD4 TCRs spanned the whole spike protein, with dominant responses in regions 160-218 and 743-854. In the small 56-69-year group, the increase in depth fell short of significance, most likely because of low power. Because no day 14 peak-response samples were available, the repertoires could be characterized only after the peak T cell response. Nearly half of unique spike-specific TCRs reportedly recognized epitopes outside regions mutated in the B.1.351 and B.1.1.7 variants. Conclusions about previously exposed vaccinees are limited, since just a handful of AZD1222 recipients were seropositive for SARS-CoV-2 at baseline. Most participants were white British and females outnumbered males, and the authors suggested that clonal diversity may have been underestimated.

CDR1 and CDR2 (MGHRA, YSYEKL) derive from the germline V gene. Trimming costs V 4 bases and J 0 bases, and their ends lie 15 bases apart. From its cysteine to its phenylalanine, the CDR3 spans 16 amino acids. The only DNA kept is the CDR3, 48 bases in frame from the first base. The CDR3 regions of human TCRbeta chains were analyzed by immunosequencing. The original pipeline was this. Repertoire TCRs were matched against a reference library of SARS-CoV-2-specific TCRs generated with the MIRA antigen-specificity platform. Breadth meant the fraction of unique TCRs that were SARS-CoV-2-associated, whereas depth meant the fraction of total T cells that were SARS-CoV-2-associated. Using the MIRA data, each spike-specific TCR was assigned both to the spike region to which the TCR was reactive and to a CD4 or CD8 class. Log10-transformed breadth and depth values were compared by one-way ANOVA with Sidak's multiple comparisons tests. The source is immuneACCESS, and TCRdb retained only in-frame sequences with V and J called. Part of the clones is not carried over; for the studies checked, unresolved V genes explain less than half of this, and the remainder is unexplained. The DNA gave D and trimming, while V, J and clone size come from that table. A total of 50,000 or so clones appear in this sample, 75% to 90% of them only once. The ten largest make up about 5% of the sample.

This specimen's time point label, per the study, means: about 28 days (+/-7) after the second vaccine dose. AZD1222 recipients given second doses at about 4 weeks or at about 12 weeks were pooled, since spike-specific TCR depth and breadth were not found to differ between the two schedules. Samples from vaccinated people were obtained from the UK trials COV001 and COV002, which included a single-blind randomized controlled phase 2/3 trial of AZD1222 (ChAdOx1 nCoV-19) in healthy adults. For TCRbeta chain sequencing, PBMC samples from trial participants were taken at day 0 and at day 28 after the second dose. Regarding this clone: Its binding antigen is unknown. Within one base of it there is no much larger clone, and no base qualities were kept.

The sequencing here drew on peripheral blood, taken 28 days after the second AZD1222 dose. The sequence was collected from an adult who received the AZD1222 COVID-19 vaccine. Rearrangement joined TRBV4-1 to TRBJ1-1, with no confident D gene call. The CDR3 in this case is CASSLRTDPLNTEAFF. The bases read TGCGCCAGCAGCCTTAGGACGGATCCACTGAACACTGAAGCTTTCTTT.